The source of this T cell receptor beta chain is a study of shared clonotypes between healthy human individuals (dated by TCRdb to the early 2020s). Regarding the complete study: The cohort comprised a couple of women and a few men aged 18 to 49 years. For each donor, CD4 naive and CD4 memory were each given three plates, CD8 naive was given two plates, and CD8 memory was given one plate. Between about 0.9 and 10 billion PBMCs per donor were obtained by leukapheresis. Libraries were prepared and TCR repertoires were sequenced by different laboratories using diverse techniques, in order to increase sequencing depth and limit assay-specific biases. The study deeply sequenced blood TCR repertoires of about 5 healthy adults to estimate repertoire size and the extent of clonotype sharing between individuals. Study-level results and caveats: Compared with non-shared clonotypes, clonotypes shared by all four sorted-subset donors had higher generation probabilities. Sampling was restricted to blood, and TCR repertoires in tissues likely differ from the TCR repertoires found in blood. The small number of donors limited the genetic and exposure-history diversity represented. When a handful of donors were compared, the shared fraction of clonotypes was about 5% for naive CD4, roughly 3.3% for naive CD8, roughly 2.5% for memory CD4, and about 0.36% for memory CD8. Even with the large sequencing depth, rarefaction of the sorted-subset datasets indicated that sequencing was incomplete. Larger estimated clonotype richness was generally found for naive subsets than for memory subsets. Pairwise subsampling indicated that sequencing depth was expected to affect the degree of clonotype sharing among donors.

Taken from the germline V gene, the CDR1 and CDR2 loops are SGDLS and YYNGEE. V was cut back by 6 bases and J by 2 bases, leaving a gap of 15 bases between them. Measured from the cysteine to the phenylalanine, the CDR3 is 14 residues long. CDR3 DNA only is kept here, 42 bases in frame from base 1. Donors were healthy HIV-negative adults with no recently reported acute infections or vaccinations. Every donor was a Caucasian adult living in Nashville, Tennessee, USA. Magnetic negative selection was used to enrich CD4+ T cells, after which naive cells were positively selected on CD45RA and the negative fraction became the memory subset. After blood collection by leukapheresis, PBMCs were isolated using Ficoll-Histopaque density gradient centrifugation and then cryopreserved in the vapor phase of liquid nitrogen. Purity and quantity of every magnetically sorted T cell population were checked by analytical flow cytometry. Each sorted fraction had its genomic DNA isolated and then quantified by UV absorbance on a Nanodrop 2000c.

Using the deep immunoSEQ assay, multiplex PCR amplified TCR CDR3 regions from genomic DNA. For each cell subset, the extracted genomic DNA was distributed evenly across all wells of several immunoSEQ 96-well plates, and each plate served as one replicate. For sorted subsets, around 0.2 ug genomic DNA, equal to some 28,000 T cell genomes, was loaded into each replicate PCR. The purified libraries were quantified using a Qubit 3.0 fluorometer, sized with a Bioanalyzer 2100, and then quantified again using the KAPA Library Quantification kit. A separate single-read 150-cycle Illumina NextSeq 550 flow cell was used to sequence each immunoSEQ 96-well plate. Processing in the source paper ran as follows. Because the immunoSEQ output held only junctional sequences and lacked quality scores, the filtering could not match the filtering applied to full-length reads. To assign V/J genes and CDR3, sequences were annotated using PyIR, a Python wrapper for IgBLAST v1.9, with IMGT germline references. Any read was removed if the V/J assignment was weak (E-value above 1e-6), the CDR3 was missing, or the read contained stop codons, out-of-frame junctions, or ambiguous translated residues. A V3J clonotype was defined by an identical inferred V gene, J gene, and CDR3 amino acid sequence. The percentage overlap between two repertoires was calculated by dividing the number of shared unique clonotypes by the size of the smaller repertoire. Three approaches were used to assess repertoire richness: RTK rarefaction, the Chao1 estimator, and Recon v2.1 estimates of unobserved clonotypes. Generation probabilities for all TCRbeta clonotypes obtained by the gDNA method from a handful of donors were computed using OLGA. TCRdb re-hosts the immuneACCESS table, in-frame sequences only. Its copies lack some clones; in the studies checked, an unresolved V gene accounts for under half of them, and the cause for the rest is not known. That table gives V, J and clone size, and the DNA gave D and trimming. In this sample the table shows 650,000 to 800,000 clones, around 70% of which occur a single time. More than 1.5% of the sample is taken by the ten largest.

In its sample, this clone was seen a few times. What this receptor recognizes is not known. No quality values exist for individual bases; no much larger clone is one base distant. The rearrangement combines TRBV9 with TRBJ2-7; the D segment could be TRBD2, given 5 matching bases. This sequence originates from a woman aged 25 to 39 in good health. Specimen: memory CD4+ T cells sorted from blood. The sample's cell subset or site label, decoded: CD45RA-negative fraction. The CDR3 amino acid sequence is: CASTPGIDPYEQYF. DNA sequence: TGTGCCAGCACCCCCGGGATTGATCCCTACGAGCAGTACTTC.